Each of the 3 T cell receptor beta chains below was sequenced from the same sample in a study of T cell repertoires in cytomegalovirus infection. A single record per CDR3 protein comes from TCRdb applying MiXCR to the reads. The data show roughly 570,000 distinct CDR3 sequences, over 35% seen once. Their target antigens are unknown. Here the sequenced sample was cultured PBMCs, taken from culture after CMV antigen stimulation. Receptors were obtained from a human donor in good health (CMV status not recorded). Some clones in this sample may be carry-over from other donors' samples.

This chain joins TRBV12-5 and TRBJ2-1; no reliable D call. V was trimmed by 1 base and J by 0 bases, leaving 13 bases between them. The CDR3 has 17 amino acids. Germline CDR1 and CDR2: LGHNT and FRNRAP. The CDR3 loop is CASGLAAFSSSYNEQFF. CDR3 in DNA: TGTGCTAGTGGTTTGGCGGCCTTTAGTAGCTCCTACAATGAGCAGTTCTTC.

The chain carries TRBV30 and TRBJ2-1; the match to TRBD2 covers 12 bases. V shed 5 bases, J shed 7 bases, and the junction held 15 bases outside the gene matches. The CDR3 runs to 17 residues. CDR1 and CDR2 from the germline V gene are GTSNPN and SVGIG (reference sequence). CDR3 sequence: CAWEGGQTSGSRNEQFF. In DNA, the CDR3 is TGTGCCTGGGAAGGTGGTCAGACTAGCGGGAGTCGGAATGAGCAGTTCTTC. Full variable domain (rest looked up from reference TRBV30 and TRBJ2-1): SQTIHQWPATLVQPVGSPLSLECTVEGTSNPNLYWYRQAAGRGLQLLFYSVGIGQISSEVPQNLSASRPQDRQFILSSKKLLLSDSGFYLCAWEGGQTSGSRNEQFFGPGTRLTVL.

This clonotype was picked up a small number of times. The chain carries TRBV7-2 and TRBJ2-2; TRBD1 agrees at 7 bases. The V gene's germline CDR1 is SGHTA and CDR2 FQGNSA. The CDR3 extends over 16 amino acids. Trimming took 5 bases from V and 0 from J; bases not matched to a gene: 6. The DNA of the CDR3 is TGTGCCAGCAGCCTCCATGGGACAGCGAACACCGGGGAGCTGTTTTTT. Protein: CASSLHGTANTGELFF.